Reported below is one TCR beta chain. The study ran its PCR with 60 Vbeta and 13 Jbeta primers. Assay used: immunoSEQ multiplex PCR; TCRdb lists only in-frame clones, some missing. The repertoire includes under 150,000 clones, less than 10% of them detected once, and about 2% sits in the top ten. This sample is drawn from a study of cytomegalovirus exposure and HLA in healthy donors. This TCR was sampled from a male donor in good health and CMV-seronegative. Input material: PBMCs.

The chain's CDR3 is CASGTQGTNIEELFF. CDR3 sequence (DNA): TGCGCCAGCGGAACGCAGGGTACCAATATTGAGGAGCTGTTTTTT. This chain joins TRBV5-1 and TRBJ2-2; D is possibly TRBD1 (5 bases). This CDR3 spans 15 amino acids. Looked up from germline, CDR1 is SGHRS and CDR2 is YFSETQ. V gave up 7 bases and J gave up 10 bases, with 23 bases separating them.